These 3 T cell receptor beta chains originate from one sample sequenced in a study of cytomegalovirus exposure and HLA in healthy donors. In the PCR, 60 Vbeta and 13 Jbeta primers were used. The data were produced by immunoSEQ multiplex PCR, yet TCRdb's version contains in-frame clones alone and is incomplete. Of 120,000 to 150,000 clones detected, around three quarters appear once; the ten largest clones hold more than 0.95%. What was sequenced was PBMCs. Every receptor here comes from a man aged 18 to 35 in good health and CMV-seronegative.

The rearrangement uses TRBV6-1 and TRBJ2-7; 9 nucleotides align to TRBD1. Germline assignment: CDR1 MNHNS and CDR2 SASEGT. The CDR3 covers 13 residues. The junction had 6 bases not matched to a gene; V was cut back by 6 bases and J by 6 bases. The CDR3 protein is CASSGQGRSEQYF. The CDR3 coding sequence is TGTGCCAGCAGCGGACAGGGGAGGAGCGAGCAGTACTTC.

The chain is built from TRBV5-6 and TRBJ2-5, with a tentative D call TRBD2 (6 bases). The length of the CDR3 is 15 residues. Germline CDR1 reads SGHDT; CDR2 reads YYEEEE. With 2 bases removed from V and 2 bases from J, the gap between germline ends came to 13 bases. The CDR3 nucleotides are TGTGCCAGCAGCTTAATAGGGCGGGGACAAGAGACCCAGTACTTC. It yields the protein CASSLIGRGQETQYF. Full variable domain (missing parts from reference TRBV5-6 and TRBJ2-5): DAGVTQSPTHLIKTRGQQVTLRCSPKSGHDTVSWYQQALGQGPQFIFQYYEEEERQRGNFPDRFSGHQFPNYSSELNVNALLLGDSALYLCASSLIGRGQETQYFGPGTRLLVL.

The V and J genes are TRBV6-6 and TRBJ1-6, with TRBD1 as a possible D gene (6 bases). The CDR3 has 13 residues. Germline values: CDR1 MNHNY, CDR2 SVGAGI (reference sequence). Trimming removed 8 bases from V and 10 bases from J, with 15 bases in between. The CDR3 DNA reads TGTGCCAGCGCCACAGGGACGAGCTCACCCCTCCACTTT. This codes for CASATGTSSPLHF.